The 30 T cell receptor beta chains in this list originate from one sample, sequenced in a study of cytomegalovirus exposure and HLA in healthy donors. Method: immunoSEQ multiplex PCR; TCRdb's copy keeps in-frame clones and lacks some. In the table there are 82,000 or so clones, around 95% of which are singletons. Sequences were obtained from PBMCs. All receptors derive from a woman in her late teens or twenties in good health and CMV-seronegative.

The gene calls are TRBV15 and TRBJ1-4; TRBD1 agrees at 8 bases. V was clipped by 0 bases and J by 5 bases; unmatched bases: 11. The germline V gene has CDR1 LNHNV and CDR2 YYDKDF (reference sequence). The CDR3 length is 18 residues. CDR3: CATSRELAGDRRNEKLFF. Written as DNA, the CDR3 is TGTGCCACCAGCAGAGAGTTAGCAGGGGACAGGAGAAATGAAAAACTGTTTTTT.

J is TRBJ2-7 and V is TRBV5-8, with 9 bases lining up with TRBD2. After removal of 6 bases from V and 2 bases from J, the junction contained 12 bases not matched to a gene. The CDR3 contains 16 residues. CDR1 and CDR2 (germline): SGHTS, YDEGEE. Here the CDR3 reads CASTFFSGRRPYEQYF. The CDR3 bases are TGTGCCAGCACCTTTTTTAGCGGGAGAAGACCCTACGAGCAGTACTTC.

The chain has TRBV2 and TRBJ1-6; 9 nucleotides align to TRBD1. V gave up 5 bases and J gave up 10 bases; unmatched junction bases: 6. CDR1 is SNHLY and CDR2 is FYNNEI in the germline V gene. The CDR3 spans 14 residues. CDR3 protein: CASSRDREGSPLHF. As DNA, the CDR3 is TGTGCCAGCAGTAGGGACAGGGAAGGCTCACCCCTCCACTTT. The full variable domain, rest sourced from reference TRBV2 and TRBJ1-6, is EPEVTQTPSHQVTQMGQEVILRCVPISNHLYFYWYRQILGQKVEFLVSFYNNEISEKSEIFDDQFSVERPDGSNFTLKIRSTKLEDSAMYFCASSRDREGSPLHFGNGTRLTVT.

In this sample, this clone turned up once. The chain couples TRBV9 to TRBJ1-5, with D maybe TRBD1 (5 bases). V lost 5 bases to trimming and J lost 3 bases, with 12 bases between them. Germline assignment: CDR1 SGDLS and CDR2 YYNGEE. There are 14 residues in the CDR3. The CDR3 coding sequence is TGTGCCAGCAGTGGGGGAGGGGCCAATCAGCCCCAGCATTTT. Translation: CASSGGGANQPQHF. Looking up the rest from reference TRBV9 and TRBJ1-5 gives the full variable domain: DSGVTQTPKHLITATGQRVTLRCSPRSGDLSVYWYQQSLDQGLQFLIQYYNGEERAKGNILERFSAQQFPDLHSELNLSSLELGDSALYFCASSGGGANQPQHFGDGTRLSIL.

The rearrangement joins TRBV4-3 to TRBJ1-1; D is unresolved. The V end was cut by 4 bases, the J end by 6 bases, with 15 bases between. Germline-derived CDR1 and CDR2 are LGHNA and YSLEER. This CDR3 is 14 amino acids long. CDR3 sequence (DNA): TGCGCCAGCAGCCCGGCGGGCAGTTGGCCTGAAGCTTTCTTT. Translated: CASSPAGSWPEAFF.

The chain couples TRBV28 to TRBJ2-7; a possible D gene is TRBD2 (6 bases). Trimming removed 3 bases at V and 7 bases at J, with 19 bases between. Germline V gene data show CDR1 as MDHEN and CDR2 as SYDVKM. This CDR3 comprises 15 residues. The CDR3: CASSLDLGARGEQYF. The CDR3 DNA sequence: TGTGCCAGCAGTTTGGACCTAGGCGCGCGGGGAGAGCAGTACTTC.

This clone was counted a single time. This chain uses TRBV19 with TRBJ1-5; unclear D gene. There are 13 residues in the CDR3. V was cut by 6 bases and J by 6 bases, with 12 bases left in between. The V gene's germline CDR1 is LNHDA and CDR2 SQIVND (reference sequence). This chain's CDR3 is CASREGETQPQHF. The DNA for the CDR3 is TGTGCCAGTAGGGAGGGAGAAACTCAGCCCCAGCATTTT.

This sequence joins TRBV28 and TRBJ2-1, with TRBD1 identical over 9 bases. CDR1 is MDHEN and CDR2 is SYDVKM in the germline V gene. There are 14 residues in the CDR3. With 7 bases clipped from V and 6 bases from J, the junction kept 7 bases outside the gene matches. The DNA for the CDR3 is TGTGCCAGCAACACCGGGACAGGGTTCAATGAGCAGTTCTTC. This codes for CASNTGTGFNEQFF.

This clone appeared once. The chain links TRBV5-1 to TRBJ2-5, with 8 bases that match TRBD2. V dropped 0 bases and J dropped 2; count of bases not matched to a gene: 3. This CDR3 spans 15 amino acids. Germline lookup yields CDR1 SGHRS and CDR2 YFSETQ. The CDR3 is CASSLAGGRQETQYF. Here the CDR3 DNA reads TGCGCCAGCAGCTTGGCCGGCGGGAGGCAAGAGACCCAGTACTTC.

The rearrangement uses TRBV7-6 and TRBJ2-7; TRBD2 matches 9 bases. The V and J ends lost 5 bases and 4 bases, in that order; junction bases with no gene match: 6. CDR1 is SGHVS, CDR2 FNYEAQ, per germline. There are 14 residues in the CDR3. CDR3 sequence reads: CASSVSSGTYEQYF. CDR3 DNA: TGTGCCAGCAGCGTATCTAGCGGGACATACGAGCAGTACTTC.

This chain connects TRBV6-5 to TRBJ1-5; TRBD1 might be the D (6 bases). The V end lost 7 bases, the J end lost 5 bases, and 15 bases lay between the germline ends. This CDR3 has 14 residues. From germline, CDR1 is MNHEY and CDR2 SVGAGI. Written as DNA, the CDR3 is TGTGCCAGCAAGCGGGGGGCAGGGGATCAGCCCCAGCATTTT. Encoded protein: CASKRGAGDQPQHF.

V is TRBV5-1 and J is TRBJ1-2; D might be TRBD1 (6 bases). The V end lost 0 bases, the J end lost 0 bases, and 15 bases lay between the germline ends. CDR3 length: 17 amino acids. Germline-derived CDR1 and CDR2 are SGHRS and YFSETQ. The CDR3 spells CASSLVGGAQANYGYTF. DNA of the CDR3: TGCGCCAGCAGCTTGGTTGGGGGGGCCCAAGCTAACTATGGCTACACCTTC.

V is TRBV27 and J is TRBJ1-3; D perhaps matches TRBD1 (6 bases). Per germline, CDR1 MNHEY and CDR2 SMNVEV (reference sequence). V lost 5 bases and J 0 bases, leaving 17 bases between the germline ends. The CDR3 is 17 amino acids. The DNA of the CDR3 is TGTGCCAGCAGTCCACGCTTGACAGGCATCTCTGGAAACACCATATATTTT. Residues: CASSPRLTGISGNTIYF.

This clone has only one observation. The rearrangement links TRBV30 to TRBJ2-3, with TRBD2 matching 9 bases. The ends lost 4 bases at V and 0 bases at J; junction bases unmatched: 2. Germline V gene lookup returns CDR1 GTSNPN and CDR2 SVGIG (reference sequence). The CDR3 consists of 14 residues. This chain's CDR3 is CAWNLAGSTDTQYF. CDR3 bases: TGTGCCTGGAACCTAGCGGGAAGCACAGATACGCAGTATTTT.

The genes are TRBV6-6 and TRBJ2-7, with a weak D call TRBD1 (6 bases). V lost 5 bases and J 3 bases, leaving 17 bases between the germline ends. CDR3 size: 15 residues. CDR1 is MNHNY, CDR2 SVGAGI, per germline (reference sequence). CDR3 nucleotide sequence: TGTGCCAGCAGTCCCACAAGGACAGCGATCTACGAGCAGTACTTC. This gives the protein CASSPTRTAIYEQYF.

The chain is built from TRBV4-1 and TRBJ1-3; 7 nucleotides align to TRBD1. The V gene's germline CDR1 is MGHRA and CDR2 YSYEKL. The CDR3 is 14 residues long. V dropped 0 bases and J dropped 8; count of bases not matched to a gene: 4. The CDR3 sequence: CASSQDQRGHTIYF. The CDR3, as DNA: TGCGCCAGCAGCCAAGATCAAAGGGGGCACACCATATATTTT.

This chain uses TRBV11-2 with TRBJ1-1, with D perhaps TRBD1 (5 bases). V gave up 1 base and J gave up 3 bases, with 9 bases separating them. Germline values: CDR1 SGHAT, CDR2 FQNNGV. This CDR3 region has 14 residues. The CDR3 DNA reads as TGTGCCAGCAGCTTAGTGCGGGGACACACTGAAGCTTTCTTT. This codes for CASSLVRGHTEAFF.

The chain links TRBV27 to TRBJ2-1; 9 nucleotides line up with TRBD1. Germline CDR1 is MNHEY and CDR2 is SMNVEV (reference sequence). J lost 2 bases, V lost 1 base, and 6 bases had no gene match. CDR3 length equals 17 residues. As DNA, the CDR3 is TGTGCCAGCAGTTTATTTTCTGGACAGGGGACCTACAATGAGCAGTTCTTC. Translating it yields CASSLFSGQGTYNEQFF.

The V and J genes are TRBV6-6 and TRBJ2-7; TRBD2 matches 13 bases. The CDR3 has 15 residues. V was pared by 6 bases and J by 3 bases, with 5 bases of the junction left unmatched. CDR1 and CDR2 (germline): MNHNY, SVGAGI (reference sequence). The CDR3 DNA reads TGTGCCAGCAGACCGACTAGCGGGAGGCGCTACGAGCAGTACTTC. This encodes CASRPTSGRRYEQYF.

V usage is TRBV4-1 and J usage is TRBJ2-1; TRBD1 agrees at 7 bases. The germline V gene has CDR1 MGHRA and CDR2 YSYEKL. J lost 7 bases, V lost 4 bases, and 4 bases had no gene match. The CDR3 has 13 residues. This CDR3 reads CASSRTGDNEQFF. The CDR3 DNA is TGCGCCAGCAGCCGAACAGGGGATAATGAGCAGTTCTTC.

V is TRBV5-5 and J is TRBJ2-2, with D hard to call. The germline gives CDR1 SGHKS, CDR2 YYEKEE (reference sequence). V was clipped by 1 base and J by 6 bases, with 13 bases between them. This CDR3 comprises 15 residues. The CDR3 reads CASSLWLQVAGELFF. CDR3 DNA sequence: TGTGCCAGCAGCTTGTGGCTGCAGGTGGCCGGGGAGCTGTTTTTT.

This clone is a singleton in its sample. The chain joins TRBV5-1 to TRBJ2-2; the D gene is possibly TRBD2 (6 bases). Per germline, CDR1 SGHRS and CDR2 YFSETQ. V lost 0 bases and J lost 0, with 6 bases in between. The CDR3 runs to 15 residues. CDR3 region: CASSLAGANTGELFF. As DNA, the CDR3 is TGCGCCAGCAGCTTGGCGGGGGCGAACACCGGGGAGCTGTTTTTT.

The gene calls are TRBV7-2 and TRBJ2-1, with TRBD1 matching over 11 bases. The germline V gene encodes CDR1 SGHTA and CDR2 FQGNSA. This CDR3 has 16 residues. J gave up 0 bases and V 5 bases, and 3 bases lay outside the gene matches. The CDR3 region is CASSAGTGGSYNEQFF. The CDR3 coding sequence is TGTGCCAGCAGCGCCGGGACAGGGGGCTCCTACAATGAGCAGTTCTTC.

This clone was seen a single time. The J gene is TRBJ1-1, the V gene TRBV4-1; the match to TRBD1 covers 7 bases. Per the germline V gene, CDR1 is MGHRA and CDR2 is YSYEKL. The CDR3 spans 16 residues. V shed 4 bases and J 4 bases; nucleotides not matched to a gene: 12. The CDR3 bases are TGCGCCAGCAGCCCCCTCTCCACAGGGGCGAGCACTGAAGCTTTCTTT. Protein: CASSPLSTGASTEAFF.

This chain joins TRBV7-9 and TRBJ1-3; D may be TRBD1 (6 bases). The CDR3 is made up of 16 amino acids. Trimming stripped 3 bases from V and 4 bases from J, with 16 bases between. Germline loops: CDR1 SEHNR, CDR2 FQNEAQ (reference sequence). The DNA of the CDR3 is TGTGCCAGCAGCTTTCCACCCGCAGGGGAAGGAAACACCATATATTTT. It yields the protein CASSFPPAGEGNTIYF. The variable domain in full, with the rest retrieved from reference TRBV7-9 and TRBJ1-3, is DTGVSQNPRHKITKRGQNVTFRCDPISEHNRLYWYRQTLGQGPEFLTYFQNEAQLEKSRLLSDRFSAERPKGSFSTLEIQRTEQGDSAMYLCASSFPPAGEGNTIYFGEGSWLTVV.

This chain links TRBV11-2 with TRBJ1-2, with a possible D match to TRBD1 (6 bases). The length of the CDR3 is 15 residues. Trimming stripped 1 base from V and 8 bases from J, with 17 bases between. CDR1 SGHAT and CDR2 FQNNGV come from the germline V gene. The CDR3 DNA sequence: TGTGCCAGCAGCTTAGGTACCGCGCTAGGGGGAGGCTACACCTTC. It codes for CASSLGTALGGGYTF.

The gene calls are TRBV25-1 and TRBJ1-3; D is ambiguous. CDR1 and CDR2 from the germline V gene are MGHDK and SYGVNS. CDR3 length equals 14 residues. V was cut by 2 bases and J by 3 bases, with 8 bases left in between. CDR3 nucleotides: TGTGCCAGCAGTGAAGGGCTTTATGGAAACACCATATATTTT. It yields the protein CASSEGLYGNTIYF.

CDR3 coding DNA: TGTGCCAGCAGTCCTGGGACAGGGGGCGGGGTGTATGGCTACACCTTC. Translating it yields CASSPGTGGGVYGYTF. The chain uses TRBV28 and TRBJ1-2; 12 positions agree with TRBD1. The CDR3 contains 16 residues. Per germline, CDR1 MDHEN and CDR2 SYDVKM. The J segment lost 5 bases and the V segment lost 5 bases, leaving 9 bases of the junction unmatched.

The V and J genes are TRBV7-2 and TRBJ1-1; TRBD1 is a possible D gene (5 bases). Germline CDR1 is SGHTA and CDR2 is FQGNSA. The CDR3 runs 17 residues. Trimming stripped 2 bases from V and 1 base from J, with 17 bases between. The CDR3 region is CASSLRSLRVANTEAFF. The CDR3 DNA reads TGTGCCAGCAGCTTAAGGTCCCTCAGGGTTGCGAACACTGAAGCTTTCTTT.

V usage is TRBV7-6 and J usage is TRBJ1-1, with TRBD1 identical over 9 bases. V shed 5 bases and J 4 bases; nucleotides not matched to a gene: 5. The germline V gene encodes CDR1 SGHVS and CDR2 FNYEAQ. The CDR3 contains 14 residues. The CDR3 loop is CASSAGQGSTEAFF. CDR3 in DNA: TGTGCCAGCAGCGCCGGACAGGGGAGCACTGAAGCTTTCTTT.